This T cell receptor beta chain was captured in a study of T-cell memory formation after mild COVID-19. Study in general: Clustering of TCRs was largely donor specific. Findings of the study overall: Confirmation was lacking for SARS-CoV-2 specificity of second-wave clones that peaked on day 37.

Note on this clonotype: What it recognizes is unknown.

After removal of 2 bases from V and 6 bases from J, the junction contained 4 bases not matched to a gene. Germline V CDR1 and CDR2: SGHRS, YFSETQ. CDR3 length equals 13 residues. One entry per CDR3 protein results from TCRdb running MiXCR on the 5' RACE reads. The sample shows approximately 180,000 distinct CDR3 sequences, around 15% of them seen only once. The sequencing sample was made of PBMCs or a T cell subset sorted from them (not recorded which). This TCR derives from an adult woman who had mild COVID-19 (a few samples of this study predate the infection). Cell type and time point are not known. The V call is TRBV5-1, the J call TRBJ1-1; 7 nucleotides match TRBD1. Written as DNA, the CDR3 is TGCGCCAGCAGCTTAGCTCAGGGGGCTGAAGCTTTCTTT. This encodes CASSLAQGAEAFF. The entire variable domain, with the rest obtained from reference TRBV5-1 and TRBJ1-1, is as follows: KAGVTQTPRYLIKTRGQQVTLSCSPISGHRSVSWYQQTPGQGLQFLFEYFSETQRNKGNFPGRFSGRQFSNSRSEMNVSTLELGDSALYLCASSLAQGAEAFFGQGTRLTVV.